This entry features one TCR beta chain sequence. This receptor's antigen is unknown. Base quality data are lacking; no much larger clone is found one base away. The entry originates in a study of blood T cell repertoires in COVID-19 (TCRdb year 2020). Describing the broader study: Samples covering the acute and convalescent phases of COVID-19 were provided by collaborators in the United States, Italy and Spain. The material from the prospective study consisted of cDNA or gDNA derived from T cells, B-cell-depleted T cells, or PBMCs. The dataset comprised deeply sampled blood TCRbeta repertoires from subjects exposed to, actively infected with, or recovered from COVID-19. A freely available public database, intended as a resource for researchers studying the immune response to SARS-CoV-2, is where the repertoires were released. The samples were drawn from the first 160 participants of the ongoing ImmuneRACE study and from over a thousand subjects provided by 6 global collaborators. Sample metadata almost always included a de-identified subject ID, COVID-19 status, age in years and sex. HLA class I and class II types, where available, came from metadata supplied by the sample provider rather than from assay-based typing. What the study reported, not specific to this receptor: The amount of clinical and demographic metadata varied by source and participant and was provided uncurated.

The CDR3 covers 13 residues, taking in both the cysteine and the phenylalanine. CDR3 DNA is the only sequence kept; it has 39 bases, read in frame from the first base. The germline V gene sets CDR1 to SGHAT and CDR2 to FQNNGV. The junction shows trimming of 5 bases on V and 4 bases on J, plus 12 bases between the germline ends. TCRbeta CDR3 regions were amplified from genomic DNA using the immunoSEQ Assay, a bias-controlled multiplex PCR. For the original study's pipeline: The number of nucleated cells in each sample was estimated by amplification of reference gene primers within the assay. To quantify the absolute abundance of each unique TCRbeta CDR3 rearrangement, sequence reads were collapsed and filtered. For each sample, productive Simpson clonality was calculated as the square root of Simpson's diversity index across productive rearrangements. TCRdb limited this immuneACCESS table to in-frame rearrangements with V and J called. A share of clones is missing; checked studies link under half to unresolved V genes, and the rest is unexplained. V, J and clone size are taken as reported in that table, and D and trimming were inferred from the DNA itself. The sample table shows 90,000 to 120,000 clones, and 75% to 90% are seen once. The leading ten clones occupy 15% of the sample.

The collaborating institutions used their own protocols to collect whole blood in K2EDTA tubes. Collaborator samples were shipped for TCRbeta analysis as frozen whole blood, isolated PBMCs, or DNA extracted from either sample type. The sequence came from a man aged 50-59 years with acute or convalescent COVID-19. Material: peripheral blood. The V and J genes are TRBV11-2 and TRBJ2-7, with TRBD1 perhaps the D gene, on 5 matching bases. At the DNA level, the sequence is TGTGCCAGCAGCCAGGGCAGACTGTACGAGCAGTACTTC. The resulting protein is CASSQGRLYEQYF.